This passage covers 18 T cell receptor beta chains from one sample sequenced in a study of human T cells and chemical hapten exposure. The time point denotes: pre-sensitization, week 0. Treatment noted: therapeutic diphenylcyclopropenone sensitization with weekly scalp DPC. TCRdb passed the RACE reads through MiXCR, listing each CDR3 protein once. The sample lists some 300,000 distinct CDR3 sequences; over 5% were seen once. The sequenced sample was whole blood, obtained in connection with sensitization to the hapten diphenylcyclopropenone (DPC). These receptors were collected from a woman younger than 30 with alopecia areata. Some clones in this sample may be carry-over from other donors' samples.

CDR3 DNA sequence: TGTGCCAGCAGTCCGCTAGCATCGACCGGGGAGCTGTTTTTT. This encodes CASSPLASTGELFF. This chain joins TRBV6-2 or TRBV6-3 and TRBJ2-2, with D possibly TRBD2 on 5 matching bases. This CDR3 has 14 residues. Germline CDR1 is MNHEY and CDR2 is SVGEGT. V was clipped by 5 bases and J by 5 bases, with 12 bases between them.

This clonotype was seen repeatedly, ten times or more. The gene calls are TRBV3-1 and TRBJ1-4, with TRBD1 identical over 10 bases. This CDR3 comprises 17 residues. Germline V gene lookup returns CDR1 LGHDT and CDR2 YNNKEL (reference sequence). After removal of 6 bases from V and 2 bases from J, the junction contained 9 bases not matched to a gene. CDR3 region: CASRGQGQGKTNEKLFF. DNA of the CDR3: TGTGCCAGCAGGGGACAGGGACAGGGGAAGACTAATGAAAAACTGTTTTTT.

There are a few counts of this clonotype. The chain uses TRBV25-1 and TRBJ1-5; D may be TRBD1 (6 bases). Germline loops: CDR1 MGHDK, CDR2 SYGVNS. The V end lost 11 bases, the J end lost 1 base, and 18 bases lay between the germline ends. This CDR3 is built from 15 residues. CDR3 in amino acids: CASQGGGESNQPQHF. The CDR3 bases are TGTGCCTCCCAGGGAGGGGGGGAAAGCAATCAGCCCCAGCATTTT. The whole variable domain, filled in from reference TRBV25-1 and TRBJ1-5, reads EADIYQTPRYLVIGTGKKITLECSQTMGHDKMYWYQQDPGMELHLIHYSYGVNSTEKGDLSSESTVSRIRTEHFPLTLESARPSHTSQYLCASQGGGESNQPQHFGDGTRLSIL.

This clonotype has only a few counts. This sequence joins TRBV7-9 and TRBJ1-1, with D possibly matching TRBD1 (6 bases). V was trimmed by 1 base and J by 6 bases, leaving 12 bases between them. The CDR3 consists of 14 residues. CDR1 is SEHNR and CDR2 is FQNEAQ in the germline V gene (reference sequence). The CDR3 sequence: CASSLEAGAAEAFF. The DNA for the CDR3 is TGTGCCAGCAGCTTAGAGGCAGGGGCCGCTGAAGCTTTCTTT.

For this clonotype: A read error may explain this, as a much larger clone is one base away. The rearrangement uses TRBV4-3 and TRBJ1-6; 8 nucleotides align to TRBD1. This CDR3 is built from 15 residues. CDR1 and CDR2 (germline): LGHNA, YSLEER. Unmatched junction bases numbered 3, after V lost 2 bases and J lost 6 bases. CDR3: CASSQYDRGNSPLHF. CDR3 bases: TGCGCCAGCAGCCAATACGACAGGGGTAATTCACCCCTCCACTTT.

This clonotype was counted only a few times. V usage is TRBV4-1 and J usage is TRBJ1-5; D gene ambiguous. The V gene's germline CDR1 is MGHRA and CDR2 YSYEKL. V lost 1 base and J lost 1, with 8 bases in between. This CDR3 comprises 15 residues. The CDR3 nucleotides are TGCGCCAGCAGCCAAGTCATTGGCAGCAATCAGCCCCAGCATTTT. Protein: CASSQVIGSNQPQHF.

This clonotype has more than one count but fewer than ten. CDR3 amino acids: CASSRTTAVPSGNTIYF. CDR3 DNA: TGTGCCAGCAGTCGAACGACAGCCGTGCCCTCTGGAAACACCATATATTTT. This chain connects TRBV6-2 or TRBV6-3 to TRBJ1-3; tentative D call: TRBD1 (5 bases). The V and J ends lost 5 bases and 0 bases respectively, with 17 bases between them. The CDR3 has 17 amino acids. Germline CDR1 reads MNHEY; CDR2 reads SVGEGT.

This chain links TRBV13 with TRBJ1-5; unclear D gene. Trimming took off 4 bases at V and 6 bases at J, with 10 bases between the two ends. The CDR3 runs 13 residues. In germline, CDR1 is PRHDT, CDR2 FYEKMQ (reference sequence). The CDR3: CASSSLLGQPQHF. CDR3 bases: TGTGCCAGCAGCTCTCTTCTGGGTCAGCCCCAGCATTTT.

The chain carries TRBV3-1 and TRBJ2-7, with TRBD1 matching over 8 bases. V gave up 2 bases and J gave up 4 bases; unmatched junction bases: 10. CDR1 LGHDT and CDR2 YNNKEL come from the germline V gene (reference sequence). This CDR3 region has 16 residues. CDR3 residues: CASSQSTGALWYEQYF. CDR3 DNA sequence: TGTGCCAGCAGCCAATCGACAGGGGCCCTTTGGTACGAGCAGTACTTC.

This clonotype showed up many times. V usage is TRBV12-3 or TRBV12-4 and J usage is TRBJ2-4, with D unresolved. V lost 3 bases to trimming and J lost 5 bases, with 8 bases between them. CDR3 size: 13 residues. CDR3 nucleotide sequence: TGTGCCAGCAGTTTGAACAGCCAAAACATTCAGTACTTC. Translating gives CASSLNSQNIQYF.

The sample holds many counts of this clonotype. The chain carries TRBV12-3 or TRBV12-4 and TRBJ1-1, with D unresolved. This CDR3 comprises 13 residues. The V end lost 3 bases, the J end lost 6 bases, and 11 bases lay between the germline ends. The CDR3 sequence: CASSFGQEPEAFF. CDR3 in DNA: TGTGCCAGCAGTTTTGGGCAGGAGCCTGAAGCTTTCTTT.

This clonotype was detected only a few times. This chain uses TRBV15 with TRBJ2-3; a possible D gene is TRBD2 (6 bases). Trimming removed 1 base from V and 6 bases from J, with 17 bases in between. This CDR3 contains 16 residues. Germline V gives CDR1 LNHNV, CDR2 YYDKDF (reference sequence). CDR3 bases: TGTGCCACCAGCAGAGGTATTAGCGGTGACCTTGATACGCAGTATTTT. Translated: CATSRGISGDLDTQYF.

This clonotype was seen a handful of times. This chain joins TRBV7-3 and TRBJ2-4, with 10 bases that match TRBD1. CDR1 is SGHTA and CDR2 is FQGTGA in the germline V gene. The CDR3 runs to 15 residues. With 5 bases clipped from V and 8 bases from J, the junction kept 9 bases outside the gene matches. The CDR3 DNA is TGTGCCAGCAGCGAGACAGGGGGCGCACTAGACATTCAGTACTTC. Translated: CASSETGGALDIQYF.

The rearrangement uses TRBV4-3 and TRBJ2-3; 12 bases line up with TRBD1. V gave up 5 bases and J gave up 1 base; unmatched junction bases: 16. The CDR3 has 20 residues. Per the germline V gene, CDR1 is LGHNA and CDR2 is YSLEER. CDR3 in DNA: TGCGCCAGCAGCGGGTTAGGAGGGACAGGGGGCGCCAGGGGCACAGATACGCAGTATTTT. This codes for CASSGLGGTGGARGTDTQYF.

This clonotype showed up many times. The genes are TRBV4-1 and TRBJ1-5, with 8 bases fitting TRBD1. V was clipped by 1 base and J by 5 bases; unmatched bases: 13. The CDR3 sequence is 18 residues long. Germline CDR1 is MGHRA and CDR2 is YSYEKL. CDR3 sequence: CASSQALTGEVRYQPQHF. The DNA for the CDR3 is TGCGCCAGCAGCCAAGCCTTGACAGGGGAGGTACGATATCAGCCCCAGCATTTT.

This clonotype has a count of ten or more. This chain joins TRBV24-1 and TRBJ2-3; 10 bases agree with TRBD2. CDR1 and CDR2 (germline): KGHDR, SFDVKD. The CDR3 is 15 amino acids. Germline trimming cut 6 bases from V and 3 bases from J; bases unmatched to any gene: 5. DNA of the CDR3: TGTGCCACCAGTCCCCCGGGACTAGCGACAGATACGCAGTATTTT. As protein: CATSPPGLATDTQYF.

This chain connects TRBV7-9 to TRBJ2-4, with D unclear. CDR1 and CDR2 (germline): SEHNR, FQNEAQ (reference sequence). There are 13 residues in the CDR3. Trimming removed 8 bases from V and 5 bases from J, with 13 bases in between. The CDR3: CASADGQQNIQYF. In DNA, the CDR3 is TGTGCCAGCGCCGACGGGCAGCAAAACATTCAGTACTTC.

The chain employs TRBV3-1 and TRBJ2-3, with 9 bases that match TRBD1. The germline gives CDR1 LGHDT, CDR2 YNNKEL (reference sequence). After removal of 6 bases from V and 6 bases from J, the junction contained 1 base not matched to a gene. This CDR3 region has 12 residues. CDR3 DNA: TGTGCCAGCAGTGGGACAGGGGATACGCAGTATTTT. Its protein is CASSGTGDTQYF.